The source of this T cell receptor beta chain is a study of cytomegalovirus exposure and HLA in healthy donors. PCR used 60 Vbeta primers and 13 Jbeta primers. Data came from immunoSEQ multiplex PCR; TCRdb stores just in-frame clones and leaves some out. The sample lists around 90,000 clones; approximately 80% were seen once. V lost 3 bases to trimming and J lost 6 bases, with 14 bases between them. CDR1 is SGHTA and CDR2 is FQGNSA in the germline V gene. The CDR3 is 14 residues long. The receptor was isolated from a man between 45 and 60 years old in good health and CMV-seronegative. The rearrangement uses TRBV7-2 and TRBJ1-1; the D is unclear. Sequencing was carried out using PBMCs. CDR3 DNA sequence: TGTGCCAGCAGCTTTTCAGGAACCTACCCTGAAGCTTTCTTT. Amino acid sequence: CASSFSGTYPEAFF.